Given below is one T cell receptor (beta chain) in context. No antigen is known for it. This entry belongs to a study of cytomegalovirus exposure and HLA in healthy donors. Study-wide results and caveats: A missense variant in DCLRE1C was later tied to TCR beta V- and J-gene trimming.

The V gene lost 4 bases and the J gene lost 2 bases, with 9 bases spanning the gap. The CDR3 covers 13 residues. The germline V gene has CDR1 SGHRS and CDR2 YFSETQ. PCR employed 60 Vbeta and 13 Jbeta primers. Per the original methods: Later reanalysis found 80 million or so unique TCR beta chains, around 10 million of them shared. Measured with immunoSEQ multiplex PCR; TCRdb has only the in-frame clones, and not every one. D and trimming come from the DNA, and the V and J calls and clone size come from that table. The sample lists 120,000 to 150,000 clones; 55% to 80% were seen once. Those who donated were healthy bone marrow donors.

This sequence joins TRBV5-1 and TRBJ1-1; possibly TRBD1 for D (5 bases). This clonotype was obtained from a human donor in good health. Sequenced input: PBMCs. In DNA, the CDR3 is TGCGCCAGCAGCCAGACAGTCAACACTGAAGCTTTCTTT. Translation gives CASSQTVNTEAFF.